This TCR beta chain was recovered during a study of blood T cell repertoires in COVID-19. Study overall: Samples taken during acute and convalescent COVID-19 were collected in the United States, Italy and Spain. Sources were T cells, B-cell-depleted T cells, or PBMCs; the material itself was cDNA or gDNA.

This CDR3 is 14 amino acids long. V shed 6 bases and J shed 4 bases, with 15 bases lying between them. The germline gives CDR1 LNHDA, CDR2 SQIVND (reference sequence). In the study's own analysis: How many nucleated cells were present was estimated from reference gene primer amplification. Only in-frame clones appear in the TCRdb table, and some are missing; sequencing was by immunoSEQ multiplex PCR. V, J and clone size derive from that table, while D and trimming were established from the DNA sequence. The data hold about 60,000 clones, with around 84% observed a single time. The chain links TRBV19 to TRBJ1-2; D is perhaps TRBD1 (5 bases). Input material: peripheral blood. This TCR derives from a human donor in a cohort sampled during active COVID-19. CDR3 coding DNA: TGTGCCAGTAGAGACGGGGAGGGGAGCTATGGCTACACCTTC. Protein sequence: CASRDGEGSYGYTF.